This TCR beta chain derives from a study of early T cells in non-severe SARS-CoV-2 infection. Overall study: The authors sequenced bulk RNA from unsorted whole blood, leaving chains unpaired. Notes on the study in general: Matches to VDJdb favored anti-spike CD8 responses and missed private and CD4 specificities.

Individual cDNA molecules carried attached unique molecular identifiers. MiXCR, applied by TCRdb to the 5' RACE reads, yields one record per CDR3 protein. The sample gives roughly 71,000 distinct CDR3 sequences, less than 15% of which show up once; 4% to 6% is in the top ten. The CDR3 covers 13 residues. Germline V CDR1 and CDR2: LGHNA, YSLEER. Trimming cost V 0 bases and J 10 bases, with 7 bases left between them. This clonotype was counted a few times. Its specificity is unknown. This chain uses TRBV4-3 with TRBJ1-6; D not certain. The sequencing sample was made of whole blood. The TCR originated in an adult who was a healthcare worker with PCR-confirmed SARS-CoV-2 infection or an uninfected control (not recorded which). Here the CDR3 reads CASSQDGKSPLHF. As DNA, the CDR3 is TGCGCCAGCAGCCAAGACGGCAAGTCACCCCTCCACTTT.